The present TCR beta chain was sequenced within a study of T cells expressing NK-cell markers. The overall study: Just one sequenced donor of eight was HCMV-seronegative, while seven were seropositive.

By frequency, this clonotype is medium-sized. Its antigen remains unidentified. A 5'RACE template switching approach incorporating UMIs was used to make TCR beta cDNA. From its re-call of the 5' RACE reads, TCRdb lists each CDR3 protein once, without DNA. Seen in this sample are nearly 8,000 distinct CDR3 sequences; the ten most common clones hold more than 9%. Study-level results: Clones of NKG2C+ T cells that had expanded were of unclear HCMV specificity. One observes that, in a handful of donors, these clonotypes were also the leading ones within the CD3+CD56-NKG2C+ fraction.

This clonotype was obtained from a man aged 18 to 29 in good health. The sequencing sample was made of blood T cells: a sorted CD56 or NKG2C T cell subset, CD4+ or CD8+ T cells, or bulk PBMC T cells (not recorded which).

The chain's CDR3 is CSAADGKANYGYTF. V and J are TRBV20-1 and TRBJ1-2. Germline-derived CDR1 and CDR2 are DFQATT and SNEGSKA (reference sequence). This CDR3 region has 14 residues.